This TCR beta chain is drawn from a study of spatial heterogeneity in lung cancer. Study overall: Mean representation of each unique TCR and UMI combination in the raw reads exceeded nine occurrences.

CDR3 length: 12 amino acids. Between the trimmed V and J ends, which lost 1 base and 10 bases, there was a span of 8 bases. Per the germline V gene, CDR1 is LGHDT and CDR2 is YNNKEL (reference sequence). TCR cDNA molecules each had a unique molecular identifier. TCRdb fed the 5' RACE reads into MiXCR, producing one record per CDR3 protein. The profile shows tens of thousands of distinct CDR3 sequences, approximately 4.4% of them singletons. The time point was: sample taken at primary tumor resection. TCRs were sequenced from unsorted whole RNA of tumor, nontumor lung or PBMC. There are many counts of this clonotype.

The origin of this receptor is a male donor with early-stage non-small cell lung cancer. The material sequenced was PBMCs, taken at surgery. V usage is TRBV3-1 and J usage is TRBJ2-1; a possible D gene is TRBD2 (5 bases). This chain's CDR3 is CASSQGSGEQFF. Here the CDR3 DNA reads TGTGCCAGCAGCCAAGGCTCGGGGGAGCAGTTCTTC.